The 14 T cell receptor beta chains given below trace back to one sample, sequenced in a study of blood T cell repertoires in COVID-19. TCRdb's copy holds only in-frame clones and misses some; the assay was immunoSEQ multiplex PCR. The sample holds roughly 280,000 clones, about nine tenths seen once. The sequenced sample was peripheral blood. These receptor sequences come from a woman in her forties or fifties who had recovered from COVID-19.

The chain combines TRBV13 with TRBJ2-7; 9 bases are a match to TRBD1. The germline CDR1 and CDR2 sequences are PRHDT and FYEKMQ (reference sequence). J was trimmed by 4 bases and V by 4 bases; bases with no gene match: 8. The CDR3 extends over 15 amino acids. The CDR3 region has the DNA TGTGCCAGCAGCTCCTCGGGACAGGGCCAATACGAGCAGTACTTC. Residues: CASSSSGQGQYEQYF.

The rearrangement joins TRBV27 to TRBJ2-5, with TRBD1 matching 9 bases. V lost 3 bases, J lost 0 bases, and 11 bases stayed unmatched. Germline V lookup: CDR1 MNHEY, CDR2 SMNVEV (reference sequence). This CDR3 comprises 18 residues. CDR3 region: CASSFTYAGQGDQETQYF. The CDR3 nucleotides read TGTGCCAGCAGTTTCACCTATGCGGGACAGGGTGACCAAGAGACCCAGTACTTC.

This chain uses TRBV25-1 with TRBJ2-2; D perhaps matches TRBD2 (5 bases). This CDR3 spans 12 amino acids. Germline CDR1 MGHDK, CDR2 SYGVNS. Trimming removed 6 bases at V and 3 bases at J, with 5 bases between. CDR3 loop: CASRDYTGELFF. The CDR3, as DNA: TGTGCCAGCAGGGACTACACCGGGGAGCTGTTTTTT.

The rearrangement uses TRBV7-9 and TRBJ2-7, with 14 positions matching TRBD2. CDR1 and CDR2 from the germline V gene are SEHNR and FQNEAQ (reference sequence). Trimming at V came to 1 base and at J to 3 bases, leaving 5 bases not matched to a gene. The CDR3 loop spans 17 amino acids. The CDR3 spells CASSLDGTSGGYYEQYF. CDR3 nucleotides: TGTGCCAGCAGCTTAGATGGGACTAGCGGGGGATACTACGAGCAGTACTTC.

The chain is built from TRBV5-4 and TRBJ2-3, with unresolved D. In germline, CDR1 is SGHNT, CDR2 YYREEE (reference sequence). V was cut by 0 bases and J by 5 bases, with 7 bases left in between. CDR3 length: 13 residues. CDR3 bases: TGTGCCAGCAGCTTGGTACCCGGAGATACGCAGTATTTT. Protein sequence: CASSLVPGDTQYF.

The chain is built from TRBV6-2 or TRBV6-3 and TRBJ1-2, with 11 bases lining up with TRBD1. Germline CDR1 is MNHEY and CDR2 is SVGEGT. The CDR3 covers 14 residues. With 6 bases clipped from V and 10 bases from J, the junction kept 10 bases outside the gene matches. CDR3 DNA: TGTGCCAGCAGCCTGGAGGACAGGGGGCCGGACTACACCTTC. Protein: CASSLEDRGPDYTF.

The CDR3 loop is CATSEQKDRGDTIYF. CDR3 DNA sequence: TGTGCCACCAGTGAACAAAAGGACAGGGGAGACACCATATATTTT. The chain employs TRBV24-1 and TRBJ1-3; 9 nucleotides line up with TRBD1. The CDR3 spans 15 residues. The V segment lost 4 bases and the J segment 8 bases; nucleotides outside the gene matches: 8. CDR1 KGHDR and CDR2 SFDVKD come from the germline V gene.

This clone was counted once. The V gene is TRBV7-2, the J gene TRBJ1-3; D is unresolved. Germline V gene sequence: CDR1 SGHTA, CDR2 FQGNSA. Trimming took off 1 base at V and 0 bases at J, with 7 bases between the two ends. This CDR3 comprises 15 residues. The CDR3: CASSLGVDSGNTIYF. DNA for the CDR3: TGTGCCAGCAGCTTAGGCGTCGACTCTGGAAACACCATATATTTT.

This chain joins TRBV6-5 and TRBJ2-7; D might be TRBD1 (6 bases). Trimming took 2 bases from V and 4 from J, leaving 15 bases between them. CDR3 length equals 15 residues. Germline-derived CDR1 and CDR2 are MNHEY and SVGAGI. CDR3 residues: CASSYKSIGGYEQYF. CDR3 nucleotide sequence: TGTGCCAGCAGTTACAAATCCATAGGGGGATACGAGCAGTACTTC.

J is TRBJ1-2 and V is TRBV3-1 (or the pseudogene TRBV3-2); perhaps TRBD1 as D (5 bases). V lost 0 bases and J lost 3, with 11 bases in between. This CDR3 has 15 residues. CDR1 is LGHDT and CDR2 is YNNKEL in the germline V gene (reference sequence). The CDR3 sequence is CASSQELTAYYGYTF. In DNA, the CDR3 is TGTGCCAGCAGCCAAGAATTGACAGCCTACTATGGCTACACCTTC.

The chain combines TRBV30 with TRBJ1-5, with 12 bases that match TRBD1. This CDR3 region has 14 residues. Germline V gene lookup returns CDR1 GTSNPN and CDR2 SVGIG (reference sequence). The trim removed 5 bases at V and 6 bases at J, leaving 5 bases unmatched. The chain's CDR3 is CAWGTGGVGQPQHF. CDR3 bases: TGTGCCTGGGGGACAGGGGGCGTTGGTCAGCCCCAGCATTTT.

This clone was seen just once. The rearrangement links TRBV15 to TRBJ1-1, with TRBD1 matching over 9 bases. Germline CDR1 reads LNHNV; CDR2 reads YYDKDF (reference sequence). V lost 8 bases and J lost 6; bases outside the gene matches: 10. This CDR3 has 14 amino acids. CDR3 amino acids: CATGRDRVIAEAFF. The DNA for the CDR3 is TGTGCCACCGGGAGGGACAGGGTAATCGCTGAAGCTTTCTTT.

The count of this clone is one. This chain connects TRBV7-9 to TRBJ1-2; D unresolved. Per germline, CDR1 SEHNR and CDR2 FQNEAQ (reference sequence). CDR3 length equals 14 residues. V was pared by 6 bases and J by 5 bases, with 16 bases between. CDR3: CASSPGLSPYGYTF. The CDR3 region has the DNA TGTGCCAGCAGTCCGGGTCTTTCCCCTTATGGCTACACCTTC.

The J gene is TRBJ2-3, the V gene TRBV18; 11 bases are shared with TRBD2. The CDR3 extends over 18 amino acids. Germline CDR1 KGHSH, CDR2 LQKENI. With V trimmed by 2 bases and J by 1 base, 8 bases remained unmatched. CDR3 in DNA: TGTGCCAGCTCACCAGCTAGCGGGGGGATGATGCGCACAGATACGCAGTATTTT. Translated, it gives CASSPASGGMMRTDTQYF.